Presented here are 29 T cell receptor beta chains from one specimen sequenced in a study of OX40 agonist ivuxolimab in advanced cancers. The library relied on the immunoSEQ multiplex PCR assay. What TCRdb holds here is the immuneACCESS table cut down to in-frame rearrangements. Part of the clones is not present; checked against another copy, under half of the missing clones reflect an unresolved V gene, and the others are unexplained. The sample table holds under 35,000 clones, of which about four fifths were seen once. The ten largest make up about a fifth of the sample. The material sequenced was CD4+ or CD8+ T cells sorted from blood, taken in a trial of the OX40 agonist ivuxolimab. The receptors come from an adult with an advanced solid tumor such as melanoma, head and neck, liver or kidney cancer.

The CDR3 sequence: CASGPWEGGDKNIQYF. For the CDR3, the DNA is TGTGCCAGCGGACCCTGGGAGGGGGGGGACAAAAACATTCAGTACTTC. The chain couples TRBV28 to TRBJ2-4, with D possibly TRBD2 on 7 matching bases. The germline CDR1 and CDR2 sequences are MDHEN and SYDVKM. The CDR3 totals 16 residues. V lost 8 bases and J lost 3, with 20 bases in between.

The chain combines TRBV5-8 with TRBJ1-4; 7 bases are a match to TRBD1. This CDR3 spans 16 amino acids. The J segment lost 5 bases and the V segment lost 4 bases, leaving 11 bases of the junction unmatched. Germline CDR1 SGHTS, CDR2 YDEGEE. The CDR3 bases are TGTGCCAGCAGCCCCAGGGGGGACAGCGCAAATGAAAAACTGTTTTTT. This gives the protein CASSPRGDSANEKLFF.

The rearrangement joins TRBV19 to TRBJ2-5; 10 bases match TRBD1. Germline V CDR1 and CDR2: LNHDA, SQIVND (reference sequence). The CDR3 runs 13 residues. V lost 8 bases to trimming and J lost 5 bases; unmatched junction nucleotides: 5. CDR3 loop: CASGQGDAETQYF. The CDR3 DNA reads TGTGCCAGTGGACAGGGGGATGCGGAGACCCAGTACTTC.

This chain joins TRBV28 and TRBJ2-1, with 8 positions matching TRBD2. Germline values: CDR1 MDHEN, CDR2 SYDVKM. The CDR3 is 15 amino acids. The ends lost 3 bases at V and 7 bases at J; junction bases unmatched: 8. For the CDR3, the DNA is TGTGCCAGCAGTTTGGCCGGGACTAGGGGGAATGAGCAGTTCTTC. Amino acids: CASSLAGTRGNEQFF. Full variable domain (remainder filled in from reference TRBV28 and TRBJ2-1): DVKVTQSSRYLVKRTGEKVFLECVQDMDHENMFWYRQDPGLGLRLIYFSYDVKMKEKGDIPEGYSVSREKKERFSLILESASTNQTSMYLCASSLAGTRGNEQFFGPGTRLTVL.

The DNA of the CDR3 is TGTGCCAGCAGCCAAGGCGGAGAAAGGGGCGAGACCCAGTACTTC. This codes for CASSQGGERGETQYF. The genes are TRBV4-2 and TRBJ2-5, with a weak D call TRBD1 (5 bases). The V gene lost 1 base and the J gene lost 5 bases, with 14 bases spanning the gap. The CDR3 spans 15 residues. Germline V CDR1 and CDR2: LGHNA, YNFKEQ.

The CDR3 DNA reads TGTGCCAGCAGTGGACAGGTCCTTTGGAACATTCAGTACTTC. Amino acids: CASSGQVLWNIQYF. J is TRBJ2-4 and V is TRBV2, with D tentatively TRBD1 (6 bases). Between the trimmed V and J ends, which lost 4 bases and 7 bases, there was a span of 14 bases. CDR1 and CDR2 (germline): SNHLY, FYNNEI. The CDR3 totals 14 residues.

V and J are TRBV2 and TRBJ1-5; 9 bases line up with TRBD1. This CDR3 has 15 amino acids. Germline assignment: CDR1 SNHLY and CDR2 FYNNEI. V lost 2 bases, J lost 4 bases, and 3 bases stayed unmatched. The CDR3 protein is CASSEPGQGNQPQHF. CDR3 coding DNA: TGTGCCAGCAGTGAACCGGGACAGGGTAATCAGCCCCAGCATTTT.

The chain recombines TRBV5-1 with TRBJ2-3, with a weak D call TRBD2 (6 bases). Trimming removed 0 bases at V and 4 bases at J, with 18 bases between. The CDR3 has 17 residues. The germline CDR1 and CDR2 sequences are SGHRS and YFSETQ. The chain's CDR3 is CASSLAVGTHQADTQYF. The CDR3 nucleotides are TGCGCCAGCAGCTTGGCCGTTGGGACTCACCAAGCAGATACGCAGTATTTT.

The chain joins TRBV18 to TRBJ2-3; D gene unclear. The CDR3 length is 13 residues. V was clipped by 2 bases and J by 7 bases, with 10 bases between them. Germline V gene data show CDR1 as KGHSH and CDR2 as LQKENI. In DNA, the CDR3 is TGTGCCAGCTCACCAATGCCAGCCCATACGCAGTATTTT. As protein: CASSPMPAHTQYF.

This clone has more than one count but fewer than ten. V and J are TRBV7-3 and TRBJ2-5, with 15 bases that match TRBD2. CDR1 SGHTA and CDR2 FQGTGA come from the germline V gene. The CDR3 is made up of 15 amino acids. V shed 5 bases and J 5 bases; nucleotides not matched to a gene: 3. In DNA form, the CDR3 reads TGTGCCAGCAGCCCCGGACTAGCGGGGGGGGAGACCCAGTACTTC. The encoded protein is CASSPGLAGGETQYF.

The rearrangement links TRBV11-2 to TRBJ2-7, with 8 bases fitting TRBD1. This CDR3 has 15 amino acids. CDR1 is SGHAT, CDR2 FQNNGV, per germline. With 3 bases clipped from V and 5 bases from J, the junction kept 9 bases outside the gene matches. The CDR3 DNA follows: TGTGCCAGCAGCTTCCTACAGGGGGGTTCCAACGAGCAGTACTTC. Encoded protein: CASSFLQGGSNEQYF.

This clone is a singleton in its sample. The CDR3, as DNA: TGCGCCAGCAGCCATTCTCCGGGGTCCGGGGAGCTGTTTTTT. It translates to CASSHSPGSGELFF. The rearrangement links TRBV10-1 to TRBJ2-2; D is perhaps TRBD2 (5 bases). Germline loops: CDR1 WNHNN, CDR2 SYGVQD (reference sequence). The CDR3 covers 14 residues. V lost 6 bases, J lost 6 bases, and 14 bases lay in between.

The chain joins TRBV2 to TRBJ2-2; a weak D match, TRBD2 (5 bases). Trimming stripped 2 bases from V and 8 bases from J, with 15 bases between. The CDR3 sequence is 15 residues long. The germline gives CDR1 SNHLY, CDR2 FYNNEI. The CDR3 spells CASSEWTVRNGELFF. For the CDR3, the DNA is TGTGCCAGCAGTGAATGGACTGTCCGTAATGGGGAGCTGTTTTTT. Full variable domain (outside the CDR3, taken from reference TRBV2 and TRBJ2-2): EPEVTQTPSHQVTQMGQEVILRCVPISNHLYFYWYRQILGQKVEFLVSFYNNEISEKSEIFDDQFSVERPDGSNFTLKIRSTKLEDSAMYFCASSEWTVRNGELFFGEGSRLTVL.

The chain combines TRBV6-5 with TRBJ2-5; tentative D call: TRBD1 (5 bases). The DNA end lines up better with TRBJ2-7; the J call may be wrong. Germline CDR1 reads MNHEY; CDR2 reads SVGAGI. CDR3 length equals 15 residues. CDR3 protein: CASSYSAGKGYEQYF. CDR3 DNA sequence: TGTGCCAGCAGTTACTCGGCAGGGAAGGGGTACGAGCAGTACTTC.

The chain is built from TRBV30 and TRBJ1-3; no reliable D call. The germline V gene has CDR1 GTSNPN and CDR2 SVGIG (reference sequence). This CDR3 spans 13 amino acids. V lost 5 bases and J lost 4, with 12 bases in between. The CDR3 bases are TGTGCCTGGGCCCTCCAGAGGGGAAACACCATATATTTT. Translating it yields CAWALQRGNTIYF.

This clone has a single count. V is TRBV11-2 and J is TRBJ1-1; TRBD1 matches 7 bases. The ends lost 4 bases at V and 4 bases at J; junction bases unmatched: 12. The CDR3 has 16 residues. The V gene's germline CDR1 is SGHAT and CDR2 FQNNGV. DNA for the CDR3: TGTGCCAGCAGCTACCTGACAGGGTTAGTGGGCACTGAAGCTTTCTTT. Its protein is CASSYLTGLVGTEAFF.

The chain carries TRBV5-1 and TRBJ1-6; TRBD1 is a possible D gene (5 bases). Per the germline V gene, CDR1 is SGHRS and CDR2 is YFSETQ. The CDR3 covers 15 residues. Trimming shortened V by 0 bases and J by 14 bases, and 18 bases separated the two germline ends. The DNA of the CDR3 is TGCGCCAGCAGCTTGGATGGGACGGAACAAGGAGCCCTCCACTTT. As protein: CASSLDGTEQGALHF.

This clone was detected only once. The V gene is TRBV6-1, the J gene TRBJ1-6, with D tentatively TRBD1 (5 bases). Germline assignment: CDR1 MNHNS and CDR2 SASEGT. V gave up 5 bases and J gave up 10 bases, with 15 bases separating them. This CDR3 has 14 residues. The CDR3 region is CASSIGGDGSPLHF. CDR3 DNA: TGTGCCAGCAGTATTGGAGGGGACGGCTCACCCCTCCACTTT.

This clone was picked up a small number of times. The V and J genes are TRBV19 and TRBJ1-2; D unresolved. Germline-derived CDR1 and CDR2 are LNHDA and SQIVND (reference sequence). This CDR3 is built from 16 residues. V was shortened by 3 bases and J by 5 bases, with 19 bases between the two germline ends. The CDR3 loop is CASSIGNARSGYGYTF. CDR3 nucleotide sequence: TGTGCCAGTAGTATCGGGAACGCCCGGTCTGGGTATGGCTACACCTTC.

This clone rates as medium-sized. The V call is TRBV10-3, the J call TRBJ1-6, with TRBD1 matching over 7 bases. This CDR3 region has 13 residues. The V gene end was trimmed by 9 bases and the J gene end by 7 bases; junction bases not matched to a gene: 6. The germline V gene has CDR1 ENHRY and CDR2 SYGVKD. CDR3 nucleotides: TGTGCCATACAGGGGACGGAGAATTCACCCCTCCACTTT. Translated, it gives CAIQGTENSPLHF.

The rearrangement joins TRBV28 to TRBJ1-3; 8 positions match TRBD1. The V gene's germline CDR1 is MDHEN and CDR2 SYDVKM. Trimming removed 5 bases from V and 0 bases from J; junction bases left unmatched: 3. The CDR3 contains 15 residues. The CDR3 spells CASSGGTGSGNTIYF. In nucleotides, the CDR3 is TGTGCCAGCAGTGGGGGGACAGGCTCTGGAAACACCATATATTTT.

Here the CDR3 DNA reads TGCAGCGTTCGAGATTCGAACACCGGGGAGCTGTTTTTT. It is translated as CSVRDSNTGELFF. The chain carries TRBV29-1 and TRBJ2-2; D ambiguous. Trimming took 5 bases from V and 0 from J, leaving 7 bases between them. There are 13 residues in the CDR3. Germline V gene lookup returns CDR1 SQVTM and CDR2 ANQGSEA.

The chain joins TRBV30 to TRBJ1-5; the D gene is possibly TRBD1 (6 bases). Germline CDR1 is GTSNPN and CDR2 is SVGIG (reference sequence). Between the trimmed V and J ends, which lost 0 bases and 6 bases, there was a span of 15 bases. CDR3 size: 15 residues. In DNA form, the CDR3 reads TGTGCCTGGAGTGTAAGGGGGGGGGCTCGTCAGCCCCAGCATTTT. Protein product: CAWSVRGGARQPQHF. Full variable domain (missing parts from reference TRBV30 and TRBJ1-5): SQTIHQWPATLVQPVGSPLSLECTVEGTSNPNLYWYRQAAGRGLQLLFYSVGIGQISSEVPQNLSASRPQDRQFILSSKKLLLSDSGFYLCAWSVRGGARQPQHFGDGTRLSIL.

The sample holds one count of this clone. V gene TRBV10-2 combines with J gene TRBJ1-2, with 8 nucleotides matching TRBD1. The CDR3 is 16 amino acids. Losses at the gene ends were 2 bases for V and 8 bases for J; bases not matched to a gene: 13. Germline V lookup: CDR1 WSHSY, CDR2 SAAADI. The CDR3 region has the DNA TGCGCCAGCAGTGAGCCAGGACTTCAGGGGGCTCAGGGCTACACCTTC. Translating it yields CASSEPGLQGAQGYTF.

The chain has TRBV10-3 and TRBJ1-1; the D is unclear. Trimming cost V 0 bases and J 3 bases, with 11 bases left between them. The CDR3 runs to 15 residues. The germline CDR1 and CDR2 sequences are ENHRY and SYGVKD. CDR3 nucleotides: TGTGCCATCAGTGAGTCTTGGTTTTCGGACACTGAAGCTTTCTTT. It encodes CAISESWFSDTEAFF.

V is TRBV10-3 and J is TRBJ1-6; TRBD1 matches 8 bases. This CDR3 has 15 amino acids. The germline V gene has CDR1 ENHRY and CDR2 SYGVKD. Unmatched junction bases numbered 6, after V lost 2 bases and J lost 9 bases. The CDR3 DNA sequence: TGTGCCATCAGTGAGGATCAGGGGGCGTTTTCACCCCTCCACTTT. As protein: CAISEDQGAFSPLHF.

The J gene is TRBJ2-2, the V gene TRBV7-6; D gene uncertain. V lost 4 bases and J lost 5, with 5 bases in between. Germline V gene sequence: CDR1 SGHVS, CDR2 FNYEAQ. The CDR3 extends over 12 amino acids. In nucleotides, the CDR3 is TGTGCCAGCAGCTGGAATACCGGGGAGCTGTTTTTT. Translated, it gives CASSWNTGELFF.

V and J are TRBV28 and TRBJ1-6, with unresolved D. Germline CDR1 is MDHEN and CDR2 is SYDVKM. The CDR3 runs to 14 residues. V gave up 1 base and J gave up 7 bases, with 8 bases separating them. The CDR3 coding sequence is TGTGCCAGCAGTTTATCCGGCTACAATTCACCCCTCCACTTT. Translating it yields CASSLSGYNSPLHF.

In DNA, the CDR3 is TGTGCCAGCAGCCGCGTGGGGGCCTACGAGCAGTACTTC. Its protein product is CASSRVGAYEQYF. The chain carries TRBV11-1 and TRBJ2-7; D is possibly TRBD1 or TRBD2 (5 bases each). V was cut by 5 bases and J by 2 bases, with 10 bases left in between. CDR3 size: 13 residues. Germline lookup yields CDR1 SGHAT and CDR2 FQDESV (reference sequence).